This entry is about one T cell receptor (beta chain). These data are taken from a study of blood T cell repertoires in COVID-19. Clones were read by immunoSEQ multiplex PCR, and TCRdb kept only the in-frame ones, dropping some. The sample gives approximately 180,000 clones, approximately 80% of which show up once; approximately 4.7% is in the top ten. Germline CDR1 reads SGHVS; CDR2 reads FQNEAQ. Trimming cost V 5 bases and J 2 bases; bases outside gene matches: 3. CDR3 length equals 13 residues. Enrolled through a virtual design, the participants were between about 18 and 100 years of age and came from 24 US areas. Clinical histories supplied by participants themselves formed the basis of cohort assignment.

Sequencing was done on a sample of PBMCs or T cells enriched from blood (not recorded which). The receptor comes from a woman aged 55-70 years with acute COVID-19. The chain couples TRBV7-8 to TRBJ2-7, with 7 bases lining up with TRBD2. The CDR3 protein is CASSQGGAYEQYF. The CDR3, as DNA: TGTGCCAGCAGCCAGGGAGGGGCCTACGAGCAGTACTTC.